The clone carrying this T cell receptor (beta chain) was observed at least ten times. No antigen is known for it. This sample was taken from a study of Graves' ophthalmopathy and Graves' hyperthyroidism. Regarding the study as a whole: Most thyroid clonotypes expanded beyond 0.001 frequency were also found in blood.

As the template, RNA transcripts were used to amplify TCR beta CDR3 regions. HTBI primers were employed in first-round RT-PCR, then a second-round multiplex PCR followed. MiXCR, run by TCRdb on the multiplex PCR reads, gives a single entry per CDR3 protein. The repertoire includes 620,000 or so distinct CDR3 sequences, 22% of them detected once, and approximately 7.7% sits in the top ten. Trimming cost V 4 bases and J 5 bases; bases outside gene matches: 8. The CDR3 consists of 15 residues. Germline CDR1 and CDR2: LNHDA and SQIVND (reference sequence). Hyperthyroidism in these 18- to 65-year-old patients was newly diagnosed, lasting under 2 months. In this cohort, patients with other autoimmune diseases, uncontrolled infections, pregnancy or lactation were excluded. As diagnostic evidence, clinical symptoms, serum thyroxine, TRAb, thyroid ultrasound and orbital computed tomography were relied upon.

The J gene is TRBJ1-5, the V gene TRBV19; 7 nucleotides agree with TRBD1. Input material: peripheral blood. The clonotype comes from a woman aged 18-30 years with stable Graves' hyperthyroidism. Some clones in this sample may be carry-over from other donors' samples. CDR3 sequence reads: CASSKQGPTDQPQHF. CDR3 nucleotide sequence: TGTGCCAGTAGTAAACAGGGGCCTACGGATCAGCCCCAGCATTTT.